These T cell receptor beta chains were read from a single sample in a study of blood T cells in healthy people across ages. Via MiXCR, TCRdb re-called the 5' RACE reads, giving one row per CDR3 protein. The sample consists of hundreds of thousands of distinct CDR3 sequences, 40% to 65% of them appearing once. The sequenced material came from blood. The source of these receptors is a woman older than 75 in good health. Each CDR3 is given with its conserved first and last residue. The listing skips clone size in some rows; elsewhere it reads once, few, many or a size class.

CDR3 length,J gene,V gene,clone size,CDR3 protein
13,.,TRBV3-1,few,CASSQEVGREQYF
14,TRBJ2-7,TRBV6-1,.,CASSPLGQFYEQYF
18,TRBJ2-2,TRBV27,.,CASSSTTSGSFGTGELFF
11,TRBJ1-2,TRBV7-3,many,CASSAGSGYTF
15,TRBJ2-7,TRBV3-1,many,CASSQGLAVAYEQYF
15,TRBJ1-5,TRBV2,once,CASSESPRVGQPQHF
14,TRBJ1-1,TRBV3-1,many,CASSPQGLSTEAFF
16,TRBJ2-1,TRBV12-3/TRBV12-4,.,CASGPEGTRFYNERFF
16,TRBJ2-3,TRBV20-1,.,CSARQVGGRVTDTQYF
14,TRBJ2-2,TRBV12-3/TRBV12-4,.,CASSFQGLTGELFF
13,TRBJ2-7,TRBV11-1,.,CASSFLGGASRYF